The 27 T cell receptor beta chains below come from one sample, sequenced in a study of T cells in Graves' hyperthyroidism and ophthalmopathy. RNA transcripts yielded amplified TCR beta CDR3 regions. With the HTBI primer set, the TCR CDR3 went through a first round of RT-PCR. TCRdb processed the multiplex PCR reads anew with MiXCR; each CDR3 protein has one entry. The sample consists of about 400,000 distinct CDR3 sequences, about an eighth of them appearing once. The sample comprised blood. These receptors were collected from a man aged 50-59 years with Graves' ophthalmopathy.

This clonotype was recorded many times. This chain connects TRBV2 to TRBJ1-2; possibly TRBD1 for D (5 bases). The CDR3 has 14 amino acids. Germline lookup yields CDR1 SNHLY and CDR2 FYNNEI. Trimming cost V 2 bases and J 4 bases, with 11 bases left between them. CDR3 sequence (DNA): TGTGCCAGCAGTGAATGGGAGGGGACCTATGGCTACACCTTC. Protein product: CASSEWEGTYGYTF.

This clonotype was detected only a few times. The chain carries TRBV20-1 and TRBJ2-3, with unresolved D. CDR1 is DFQATT, CDR2 SNEGSKA, per germline (reference sequence). With 3 bases removed from V and 8 bases from J, the gap between germline ends came to 12 bases. The CDR3 covers 12 residues. CDR3 in DNA: TGCAGTGCTAGTCCATCTTCGATTACGCAGTATTTT. Its translation: CSASPSSITQYF.

The chain uses TRBV5-6 and TRBJ2-5; D gene unclear. The CDR3 is made up of 12 amino acids. Germline V lookup: CDR1 SGHDT, CDR2 YYEEEE. The CDR3 loop reads CVSTHDQRTQYF. CDR3 DNA: TGTGTCAGTACACATGACCAAAGAACCCAGTACTTC.

The CDR3 nucleotides are TGTGCCAGCAGCACCTGGACTAGCGGGAGGCATAACACAGATACGCAGTATTTT. Amino acids: CASSTWTSGRHNTDTQYF. This chain joins TRBV14 and TRBJ2-3; 14 positions agree with TRBD2. CDR1 is SGHDN and CDR2 is FVKESK in the germline V gene. J gave up 2 bases and V 5 bases, and 9 bases lay outside the gene matches. This CDR3 has 18 residues.

V and J are TRBV27 and TRBJ1-2; D unclear. V shed 5 bases and J shed 8 bases, with 21 bases lying between them. Germline V gives CDR1 MNHEY, CDR2 SMNVEV (reference sequence). The CDR3 consists of 15 residues. The CDR3 DNA is TGTGCCAGCAGTCACGTCACGAGTGGGTCGGGAGGCTACACCTTC. Translation: CASSHVTSGSGGYTF.

There are many counts of this clonotype. The V and J genes are TRBV20-1 and TRBJ2-7, with 12 nucleotides matching TRBD2. J was trimmed by 4 bases and V by 5 bases; bases with no gene match: 12. Germline-derived CDR1 and CDR2 are DFQATT and SNEGSKA (reference sequence). This CDR3 has 16 residues. CDR3: CSAQPTTSGRSYEQYF. As DNA, the CDR3 is TGCAGTGCTCAACCCACGACTAGCGGGAGATCTTACGAGCAGTACTTC.

Details on this clonotype: It may be a read error: a sequence one base away is much more abundant. This chain uses TRBV13 with TRBJ2-3; 14 bases fit TRBD2. The germline CDR1 and CDR2 sequences are PRHDT and FYEKMQ (reference sequence). CDR3 length: 15 residues. J was trimmed by 6 bases and V by 4 bases; bases with no gene match: 3. CDR3 coding DNA: TGTGCCAGCAGCTCCGGGACTAGCGGGGGCGATACGCAGTATTTT. Its protein product is CASSSGTSGGDTQYF.

This clonotype was recorded at least ten times. The V gene is TRBV30, the J gene TRBJ2-1; weak D call: TRBD2 (6 bases). V dropped 2 bases and J dropped 8 bases, with 13 bases sitting between them. The CDR3 contains 13 residues. Germline CDR1 reads GTSNPN; CDR2 reads SVGIG (reference sequence). The CDR3 sequence is CAWSLGTQDEQFF. The CDR3 nucleotides are TGTGCCTGGAGTCTTGGGACTCAGGATGAGCAGTTCTTC.

This clonotype was counted ten times or more. The chain employs TRBV4-1 and TRBJ2-3; D is undetermined. Germline CDR1 is MGHRA and CDR2 is YSYEKL. V was cut by 0 bases and J by 1 base, with 11 bases left in between. The CDR3 sequence is 16 residues long. The CDR3 reads CASSQEGGPRTDTQYF. In DNA, the CDR3 is TGCGCCAGCAGCCAAGAGGGCGGCCCACGCACAGATACGCAGTATTTT.

This clonotype showed up just a few times. The chain has TRBV29-1 and TRBJ2-1, with D uncertain. CDR1 and CDR2 from the germline V gene are SQVTM and ANQGSEA. The V end lost 3 bases, the J end lost 1 base, and 13 bases lay between the germline ends. The CDR3 length is 15 residues. CDR3 sequence (DNA): TGCAGCGTTGAGGAGTTAGTCGGATCCTACAATGAGCAGTTCTTC. Residues: CSVEELVGSYNEQFF.

This clonotype was found many times. The CDR3 region is CASIDSGLPSWGYTF. CDR3 coding DNA: TGTGCCAGCATCGATTCGGGACTGCCGAGTTGGGGCTACACCTTC. The chain combines TRBV6-1 with TRBJ1-2, with a weak D call TRBD1 (5 bases). Trimming shortened V by 7 bases and J by 8 bases, and 23 bases separated the two germline ends. CDR1 and CDR2 (germline): MNHNS, SASEGT. This CDR3 spans 15 amino acids.

This clonotype was detected many times. V is TRBV3-1 and J is TRBJ2-7; D tentatively fits TRBD1 or TRBD2 (6 bases each). This CDR3 region has 14 residues. CDR1 is LGHDT and CDR2 is YNNKEL in the germline V gene (reference sequence). Trimming pared 4 bases from V and 4 bases from J, leaving 14 bases between. The CDR3 DNA reads TGTGCCAGCAGCCGCGACTCGGGGGCTTACGAGCAGTACTTC. It encodes CASSRDSGAYEQYF.

The rearrangement uses TRBV5-6 and TRBJ1-1; no definite D call. V was shortened by 4 bases and J by 6 bases, with 13 bases between the two germline ends. The CDR3 has 13 amino acids. In germline, CDR1 is SGHDT, CDR2 YYEEEE. The CDR3 DNA reads as TGTGCCAGCAGCCCCCCTAGAGGCCCTGAAGCTTTCTTT. Its translation: CASSPPRGPEAFF.

This clonotype showed up just a few times. J is TRBJ1-6 and V is TRBV20-1, with 7 bases matching TRBD1. CDR1 DFQATT and CDR2 SNEGSKA come from the germline V gene (reference sequence). CDR3 length: 17 residues. V lost 0 bases to trimming and J lost 8 bases; unmatched junction nucleotides: 13. In DNA, the CDR3 is TGCAGTGCTAGAGATGGGGCGTCAGGGGGTTTGGATTCACCCCTCCACTTT. It is translated as CSARDGASGGLDSPLHF.

In this sample, this clonotype turned up a few times. The chain employs TRBV20-1 and TRBJ2-4; 9 positions agree with TRBD2. Germline V gene sequence: CDR1 DFQATT, CDR2 SNEGSKA (reference sequence). The CDR3 is 14 amino acids. V dropped 5 bases and J dropped 9; count of bases not matched to a gene: 11. Here the CDR3 reads CSAHLAGSRRIQYF. The CDR3 nucleotides are TGCAGTGCTCACCTAGCGGGAAGCCGGCGCATTCAGTACTTC.

At least ten counts were recorded for this clonotype. The chain uses TRBV7-9 and TRBJ2-1; TRBD2 aligns across 7 bases. J lost 10 bases, V lost 2 bases, and 5 bases had no gene match. The CDR3 sequence is 13 residues long. The V gene's germline CDR1 is SEHNR and CDR2 FQNEAQ (reference sequence). The CDR3 coding sequence is TGTGCCAGCAGCTTATCGGGGGAGGGAGAGCAGTTCTTC. Translated, it gives CASSLSGEGEQFF.

This clonotype was counted only a few times. The chain couples TRBV12-3 or TRBV12-4 to TRBJ2-5, with TRBD1 matching over 7 bases. The CDR3 has 11 amino acids. Trimming took 6 bases from V and 5 from J; bases not matched to a gene: 0. This CDR3 reads CASRTGETQYF. CDR3 DNA: TGTGCCAGCAGGACAGGGGAGACCCAGTACTTC.

This clonotype was seen just once. The rearrangement uses TRBV10-3 and TRBJ1-5; no clear D gene. The CDR3 length is 13 residues. Germline V gene lookup returns CDR1 ENHRY and CDR2 SYGVKD. V was pared by 4 bases and J by 4 bases, with 8 bases between. The CDR3 nucleotides read TGTGCCATCAGTGGACTGGTAAATCAGCCCCAGCATTTT. Encoded protein: CAISGLVNQPQHF.

This clonotype was seen repeatedly, ten times or more. CDR3 bases: TGTGCCAGCAGTCCTCAGGGCCTCTATGGCTACACCTTC. Protein: CASSPQGLYGYTF. The rearrangement joins TRBV27 to TRBJ1-2, with D possibly matching TRBD1 (5 bases). Trimming took 5 bases from V and 4 from J, leaving 11 bases between them. The CDR3 spans 13 residues. The germline gives CDR1 MNHEY, CDR2 SMNVEV (reference sequence).

This clonotype was detected many times. The chain is built from TRBV6-2 or TRBV6-3 and TRBJ1-5; 8 bases align to TRBD1. Per germline, CDR1 MNHEY and CDR2 SVGEGT. The CDR3 has 15 amino acids. V lost 5 bases, J lost 7 bases, and 10 bases stayed unmatched. CDR3 in amino acids: CASSHDRGPWQPQHF. Written as DNA, the CDR3 is TGTGCCAGCAGTCACGACAGGGGCCCTTGGCAGCCCCAGCATTTT.

This clonotype was counted at least ten times. The chain has TRBV30 and TRBJ1-3; no reliable D call. V was clipped by 3 bases and J by 2 bases, with 14 bases between them. CDR1 and CDR2 from the germline V gene are GTSNPN and SVGIG (reference sequence). There are 15 residues in the CDR3. The CDR3: CAWREDPLPGNTIYF. CDR3 DNA: TGTGCCTGGAGGGAAGATCCCTTGCCTGGAAACACCATATATTTT.

This clonotype was counted many times. The chain employs TRBV20-1 and TRBJ1-1; D ambiguous. CDR3 length: 13 amino acids. V shed 6 bases and J shed 1 base, with 12 bases lying between them. Per the germline V gene, CDR1 is DFQATT and CDR2 is SNEGSKA (reference sequence). Here the CDR3 reads CSAHPAENTEAFF. DNA of the CDR3: TGCAGTGCCCACCCCGCGGAGAACACTGAAGCTTTCTTT.

The V gene is TRBV19, the J gene TRBJ2-7, with 10 bases matching TRBD2. Germline trimming cut 4 bases from V and 2 bases from J; bases unmatched to any gene: 8. Germline assignment: CDR1 LNHDA and CDR2 SQIVND (reference sequence). This CDR3 has 16 residues. DNA of the CDR3: TGTGCCAGTAGTACAATCTCTAGCGGGAGTCCCTACGAGCAGTACTTC. Protein sequence: CASSTISSGSPYEQYF.

This clonotype came up a few times. This chain connects TRBV29-1 to TRBJ2-1; 12 nucleotides match TRBD2. The CDR3 has 14 residues. Losses at the gene ends were 1 base for V and 9 bases for J; bases not matched to a gene: 4. Germline loops: CDR1 SQVTM, CDR2 ANQGSEA. CDR3 region: CSVEGLAGAIEQFF. The DNA for the CDR3 is TGCAGCGTTGAAGGACTAGCGGGAGCGATTGAGCAGTTCTTC.

In its sample, this clonotype was seen a few times. The V call is TRBV25-1, the J call TRBJ2-5; unclear D gene. The germline V and J ends were trimmed by 1 base and 1 base, with 7 bases remaining between them. The CDR3 has 14 residues. In germline, CDR1 is MGHDK, CDR2 SYGVNS. The CDR3 DNA reads TGTGCCAGCAGTGAATCTCTCCGCCAAGAGACCCAGTACTTC. It yields the protein CASSESLRQETQYF.

The CDR3 coding sequence is TGCAGCGTGGAACAGGGGGCTGAAGCTTTCTTT. This encodes CSVEQGAEAFF. The rearrangement joins TRBV29-1 to TRBJ1-1; 8 positions match TRBD1. CDR3 length: 11 residues. Germline V lookup: CDR1 SQVTM, CDR2 ANQGSEA. V was clipped by 6 bases and J by 6 bases; unmatched bases: 3.

This clonotype was observed at least ten times. This chain joins TRBV3-1 and TRBJ2-7; 8 bases are a match to TRBD2. The CDR3 sequence is 16 residues long. Germline lookup yields CDR1 LGHDT and CDR2 YNNKEL (reference sequence). The V segment lost 4 bases and the J segment 4 bases; nucleotides outside the gene matches: 12. DNA for the CDR3: TGTGCCAGCAGCCCCGGGGGGGACCCAACCAGGTACGAGCAGTACTTC. Amino acid sequence: CASSPGGDPTRYEQYF.